The 26 T cell receptor beta chains below all came from one sample that was sequenced in a study of type 1 and type 2 diabetes patients. The PCR template was genomic DNA. Amplification of the beta chain CDR3 used 30 forward and 13 reverse multiplex primers. A single record per CDR3 protein comes from TCRdb applying MiXCR to the multiplex PCR reads. Here the sample spans about 270,000 distinct CDR3 sequences, roughly 50% being singletons. Material: peripheral blood mononuclear cells (PBMCs). Receptors were obtained from a young man with type 2 diabetes.

This clonotype turned up a few times. The chain links TRBV28 to TRBJ2-7; either TRBD1 or TRBD2 may fit D (5 bases each). V lost 5 bases to trimming and J lost 6 bases, with 11 bases between them. CDR1 and CDR2 from the germline V gene are MDHEN and SYDVKM. The CDR3 covers 12 residues. CDR3 nucleotide sequence: TGTGCCAGCAGTCCAGGGACCGCCGAGCAGTACTTC. Amino acids: CASSPGTAEQYF.

V is TRBV12-5 and J is TRBJ1-2; D is undetermined. In germline, CDR1 is LGHNT, CDR2 FRNRAP. There are 14 residues in the CDR3. CDR3 protein: CASSPMRANYGYTF. The CDR3 DNA is TGTGCCAGCAGTCCTATGAGGGCTAACTATGGCTACACCTTC.

The chain recombines TRBV10-1 with TRBJ1-1, with D perhaps TRBD1 (6 bases). Deletions cut 6 bases from V and 1 base from J, with 15 bases between. The CDR3 contains 15 residues. CDR1 WNHNN and CDR2 SYGVQD come from the germline V gene (reference sequence). CDR3: CASSHDRIPNTEAFF. Here the CDR3 DNA reads TGCGCCAGCAGCCATGACAGGATACCGAACACTGAAGCTTTCTTT.

This clonotype was found a few times. The chain's CDR3 is CASSAGGAVGEQYF. The DNA of the CDR3 is TGTGCCAGTAGTGCAGGGGGCGCGGTGGGCGAGCAGTACTTC. The rearrangement joins TRBV19 to TRBJ2-7; 8 bases are a match to TRBD1. The length of the CDR3 is 14 residues. J lost 6 bases, V lost 5 bases, and 9 bases had no gene match. Germline CDR1 LNHDA, CDR2 SQIVND (reference sequence).

The V and J genes are TRBV5-5 and TRBJ2-2; 7 bases agree with TRBD2. The CDR3 runs to 15 residues. The V gene's germline CDR1 is SGHKS and CDR2 YYEKEE (reference sequence). V lost 4 bases and J lost 6; bases outside the gene matches: 9. The CDR3 coding sequence is TGTGCCAGCAGCGCCGTGTCGGGGGGTCCCGGGGAGCTGTTTTTT. Amino acid sequence: CASSAVSGGPGELFF.

Note on this clonotype: The germline gene is not matched at one end of the junction; a read error may be the cause. The chain has TRBV7-3 and TRBJ1-1, with D possibly matching TRBD1 (5 bases). Germline V gene data show CDR1 as SGHTA and CDR2 as FQGTGA. The CDR3 length is 13 residues. CDR3 in amino acids: CTSSLGETTEAFF. For the CDR3, the DNA is TGTACCAGCAGCCTAGGGGAGACCACTGAAGCTTTCTTT. Combining the CDR3 with reference TRBV7-3 and TRBJ1-1 gives the whole variable domain GAGVSQTPSNKVTEKGKYVELRCDPISGHTALYWYRQSLGQGPEFLIYFQGTGAADDSGLPNDRFFAVRPEGSVSTLKIQRTERGDSAVYLCTSSLGETTEAFFGQGTRLTVV.

The chain has TRBV7-8 and TRBJ2-7; 12 positions match TRBD2. CDR1 and CDR2 from the germline V gene are SGHVS and FQNEAQ. The CDR3 consists of 16 residues. Trimming took 1 base from V and 2 from J; bases not matched to a gene: 3. CDR3 sequence (DNA): TGTGCCAGCAGCTTAGGGACTAGCGGGAATACCTACGAGCAGTACTTC. Translating gives CASSLGTSGNTYEQYF.

The chain couples TRBV9 to TRBJ2-5; D not resolved. Germline V gives CDR1 SGDLS, CDR2 YYNGEE. The CDR3 is 13 amino acids. The V end was cut by 0 bases, the J end by 3 bases, with 6 bases between. The CDR3 is CASSVALEETQYF. The CDR3 DNA reads TGTGCCAGCAGCGTAGCCCTCGAAGAGACCCAGTACTTC.

The table lists this clonotype with many counts. The rearrangement links TRBV25-1 to TRBJ2-7; no clear D. The CDR3 sequence is 12 residues long. V lost 4 bases and J 2 bases, leaving 6 bases between the germline ends. CDR1 MGHDK and CDR2 SYGVNS come from the germline V gene. CDR3 in DNA: TGTGCCAGCAGTGGATTCCCCTACGAGCAGTACTTC. This codes for CASSGFPYEQYF.

The genes are TRBV6-6 and TRBJ2-1, with 10 bases matching TRBD1. Unmatched junction bases numbered 7, after V lost 5 bases and J lost 6 bases. The CDR3 loop spans 15 amino acids. Germline V gives CDR1 MNHNY, CDR2 SVGAGI (reference sequence). The DNA of the CDR3 is TGTGCCAGCAGTCCCGGGACAGGGGACCTCAATGAGCAGTTCTTC. This translates into CASSPGTGDLNEQFF.

The count of this clonotype is one. The junction departs from the called germline gene at one end, perhaps through a read error. The chain recombines TRBV30 with TRBJ1-2; 7 nucleotides match TRBD1. From germline, CDR1 is GTSNPN and CDR2 SVGIG (reference sequence). The CDR3 length is 20 residues. The CDR3, as DNA: TGTGCCTGGAGTCTCAAAGTGAGACACGCCGGGACAGAGTTTAACTATGGCAACACCTTC. It yields the protein CAWSLKVRHAGTEFNYGNTF.

This sequence joins TRBV4-1 and TRBJ1-2; no clear D. CDR1 and CDR2 (germline): MGHRA, YSYEKL. The CDR3 is 13 residues long. Trimming left V 1 base short and J 4 bases short, with 7 bases between. The CDR3: CASSQGGSYGYTF. In DNA, the CDR3 is TGCGCCAGCAGCCAAGGTGGCAGCTATGGCTACACCTTC.

This clonotype was counted at least ten times. The chain employs TRBV15 and TRBJ1-1; perhaps TRBD1 as D (5 bases). This CDR3 has 13 residues. Trimming left V 4 bases short and J 4 bases short, with 10 bases between. Germline V CDR1 and CDR2: LNHNV, YYDKDF (reference sequence). This CDR3 is CATSIGGGTEAFF. CDR3 coding DNA: TGTGCCACCAGCATCGGGGGGGGCACTGAAGCTTTCTTT. The full variable domain, rest sourced from reference TRBV15 and TRBJ1-1, is DAMVIQNPRYQVTQFGKPVTLSCSQTLNHNVMYWYQQKSSQAPKLLFHYYDKDFNNEADTPDNFQSRRPNTSFCFLDIRSPGLGDTAMYLCATSIGGGTEAFFGQGTRLTVV.

The chain combines TRBV7-9 with TRBJ1-1; D gene unclear. Germline lookup yields CDR1 SEHNR and CDR2 FQNEAQ (reference sequence). This CDR3 has 14 residues. The germline V and J ends were trimmed by 5 bases and 1 base, with 11 bases remaining between them. The CDR3 loop reads CASSRGWQNTEAFF. As DNA, the CDR3 is TGTGCCAGCAGCCGAGGGTGGCAGAACACTGAAGCTTTCTTT.

This clonotype was detected a few times. The gene calls are TRBV7-2 and TRBJ2-7; 9 nucleotides agree with TRBD1. V was clipped by 4 bases and J by 6 bases; unmatched bases: 4. The CDR3 length is 13 residues. Germline V CDR1 and CDR2: SGHTA, FQGNSA. This chain's CDR3 is CASSWDRVGEQYF. The CDR3 DNA follows: TGTGCCAGCAGCTGGGACAGGGTGGGCGAGCAGTACTTC.

This clonotype was detected only a few times. This sequence joins TRBV7-8 and TRBJ1-2, with D possibly TRBD1 on 5 matching bases. V lost 0 bases and J lost 7, with 12 bases in between. The V gene's germline CDR1 is SGHVS and CDR2 FQNEAQ. CDR3 length: 14 residues. The CDR3 spells CASSLARQNRGYTF. In nucleotides, the CDR3 is TGTGCCAGCAGCTTAGCGCGACAGAACCGTGGCTACACCTTC.

This clonotype was found once. The genes are TRBV7-9 and TRBJ2-3; 10 positions match TRBD1. The germline V gene has CDR1 SEHNR and CDR2 FQNEAQ (reference sequence). J gave up 6 bases and V 3 bases, and 9 bases lay outside the gene matches. This CDR3 has 16 residues. The CDR3 DNA follows: TGTGCCAGCAGCTTTTACCGGGACAGGGGTGCGGATACGCAGTATTTT. Translation gives CASSFYRDRGADTQYF.

There are a few counts of this clonotype. J is TRBJ2-5 and V is TRBV19; the D is unclear. The CDR3 totals 13 residues. The V end lost 3 bases, the J end lost 2 bases, and 7 bases lay between the germline ends. Looked up from germline, CDR1 is LNHDA and CDR2 is SQIVND (reference sequence). CDR3 bases: TGTGCCAGTAGTATCGGCCTGCAAGAGACCCAGTACTTC. This translates into CASSIGLQETQYF.

The chain is built from TRBV6-1 and TRBJ2-2; D remains unclear. Trimming took 7 bases from V and 1 from J, leaving 10 bases between them. CDR1 MNHNS and CDR2 SASEGT come from the germline V gene. The length of the CDR3 is 14 residues. CDR3 protein: CASKPSRNTGELFF. The CDR3 region has the DNA TGTGCCAGCAAACCCAGCCGGAACACCGGGGAGCTGTTTTTT.

The genes are TRBV28 and TRBJ2-1; tentatively, D is TRBD1 or TRBD2 (5 bases each). The germline V gene encodes CDR1 MDHEN and CDR2 SYDVKM. This CDR3 is 12 amino acids long. Trimming took 5 bases from V and 9 from J, leaving 11 bases between them. In nucleotides, the CDR3 is TGTGCCAGCAGTCCCCTCGGGGCTGAGCAGTTCTTC. Translated, it gives CASSPLGAEQFF.

The rearrangement links TRBV7-2 to TRBJ2-1; the D gene is possibly TRBD2 (6 bases). The CDR3 is 15 amino acids. Germline assignment: CDR1 SGHTA and CDR2 FQGNSA. V lost 5 bases to trimming and J lost 1 base, with 12 bases between them. CDR3 region: CASSPFGSSYNEQFF. The CDR3 region has the DNA TGTGCCAGCAGCCCATTCGGGAGTTCCTACAATGAGCAGTTCTTC.

With respect to this clonotype: Since a much larger clone is just one base distant, this may be a read error. The chain's CDR3 is CASNEGAGEGYEQYF. CDR3 DNA: TGTGCCAGCAATGAAGGAGCGGGAGAGGGCTACGAGCAGTACTTC. The chain combines TRBV2 with TRBJ2-7, with 8 bases that match TRBD2. Per germline, CDR1 SNHLY and CDR2 FYNNEI. CDR3 size: 15 residues.

V usage is TRBV7-2 and J usage is TRBJ1-1; D might be TRBD1 (5 bases). The CDR3 extends over 14 amino acids. Deletions cut 2 bases from V and 4 bases from J, with 11 bases between. CDR1 is SGHTA, CDR2 FQGNSA, per germline. CDR3 residues: CASSLLDIFTEAFF. The CDR3 DNA follows: TGTGCCAGCAGCTTACTGGACATTTTCACTGAAGCTTTCTTT.

The chain is built from TRBV4-2 and TRBJ1-1; TRBD1 agrees at 8 bases. V lost 5 bases and J lost 2; bases outside the gene matches: 4. This CDR3 is 14 amino acids long. Germline V gene data show CDR1 as LGHNA and CDR2 as YNFKEQ. The CDR3 nucleotides are TGTGCCAGCAGCATGGACAGGGCCAACACTGAAGCTTTCTTT. It specifies CASSMDRANTEAFF.

V is TRBV7-3 and J is TRBJ2-6; D is uncertain. Trimming stripped 5 bases from V and 4 bases from J, with 12 bases between. The CDR3 contains 15 residues. The V gene's germline CDR1 is SGHTA and CDR2 FQGTGA. The CDR3 nucleotides read TGTGCCAGCAGCCCCTATGAACCCGGGGCCAACGTCCTGACTTTC. Its protein product is CASSPYEPGANVLTF.

The chain employs TRBV10-3 and TRBJ2-1, with D unresolved. V was cut by 0 bases and J by 9 bases, with 12 bases left in between. The CDR3 contains 14 residues. Germline V gives CDR1 ENHRY, CDR2 SYGVKD. The CDR3 here is CAISESHSTVEQFF. The CDR3 DNA follows: TGTGCCATCAGTGAGTCCCACAGCACAGTTGAGCAGTTCTTC.